The 2 T cell receptor beta chains presented below share a single source sample, sequenced in a study of blood T cell repertoires in COVID-19 (dated by TCRdb to about 2020). Libraries came from the immunoSEQ multiplex PCR assay. Held by TCRdb, this immuneACCESS table contains in-frame sequences only and omits some clones. Under half of the omission traces to an unresolved V gene where checked; the cause of the rest is unknown. In all, the sample holds about 100,000 clones, and 85% of those were seen once. The ten most abundant clones make up 9.5% to 15% of the sample. Sample: peripheral blood. Receptor source: a human donor in a cohort sampled during active COVID-19.

This chain links TRBV25-1 with TRBJ2-2, with D uncertain. Germline V CDR1 and CDR2: MGHDK, SYGVNS. The CDR3 sequence is 12 residues long. The V gene lost 4 bases and the J gene lost 4 bases, with 4 bases spanning the gap. The DNA of the CDR3 is TGTGCCAGCAGTGGGAGCACCGGGGAGCTGTTTTTT. Its protein is CASSGSTGELFF.

The chain uses TRBV9 and TRBJ1-6; a possible D gene is TRBD1 (6 bases). CDR1 SGDLS and CDR2 YYNGEE come from the germline V gene. CDR3 length equals 14 residues. Trimming cost V 4 bases and J 7 bases, with 12 bases left between them. The CDR3 is CASSPRRGNSPLHF. DNA for the CDR3: TGTGCCAGCAGCCCCCGCAGGGGAAATTCACCCCTCCACTTT.